These 8 T cell receptor beta chains originate from one sample sequenced in a study of CD8+ T cells in alopecia areata. TCR sequencing used cDNA made by reverse transcription of extracted RNA. The assay was immunoSEQ multiplex PCR, and TCRdb's table has in-frame clones only and misses some. The sample holds 130,000 to 150,000 clones, approximately 50% seen once. Here the sequenced sample was CD4+ T cells sorted from blood, taken at week 0. These receptors came from a human donor with alopecia areata.

This chain links TRBV6-1 with TRBJ2-6; 8 positions match TRBD1. Germline assignment: CDR1 MNHNS and CDR2 SASEGT. V lost 9 bases to trimming and J lost 1 base; unmatched junction nucleotides: 5. The CDR3 spans 15 residues. In DNA form, the CDR3 reads TGTGCCAGTCAGGGGGCGCGATCTGGGGCCAACGTCCTGACTTTC. The encoded protein is CASQGARSGANVLTF.

V is TRBV16 and J is TRBJ1-5; D gene uncertain. Trimming pared 0 bases from V and 7 bases from J, leaving 13 bases between. The length of the CDR3 is 15 residues. The germline gives CDR1 KGHSY, CDR2 FQNENV. The CDR3 coding sequence is TGTGCCAGCAGCCAATCTCTGACGGGGTACCAGCCCCAGCATTTT. Its translation: CASSQSLTGYQPQHF.

This clone has just a few counts. The chain joins TRBV6-1 to TRBJ2-2; the D gene could be TRBD1 or TRBD2 (5 bases each). The V gene's germline CDR1 is MNHNS and CDR2 SASEGT. The V end lost 7 bases, the J end lost 9 bases, and 9 bases lay between the germline ends. The CDR3 is 11 residues long. CDR3 DNA sequence: TGTGCCAGCATCGGGGACCGGGAGCTGTTTTTT. This encodes CASIGDRELFF.

This chain connects TRBV6-5 to TRBJ2-6; D unresolved. Looked up from germline, CDR1 is MNHEY and CDR2 is SVGAGI. The CDR3 sequence is 15 residues long. Trimming removed 10 bases at V and 0 bases at J, with 13 bases between. The CDR3 bases are TGTGCCACCGGAGTGGACGGCTCTGGGGCCAACGTCCTGACTTTC. Its protein is CATGVDGSGANVLTF.

V gene TRBV6-5 combines with J gene TRBJ2-7; D not resolved. V lost 8 bases and J lost 6, with 23 bases in between. This CDR3 contains 15 residues. Germline CDR1 MNHEY, CDR2 SVGAGI. This CDR3 reads CASQLRYTYLSEQYF. CDR3 coding DNA: TGTGCCAGCCAGTTACGGTATACATACCTCTCCGAGCAGTACTTC.

The chain couples TRBV7-2 to TRBJ2-1, with D possibly being TRBD2 (5 bases). Germline CDR1 reads SGHTA; CDR2 reads FQGNSA. The CDR3 consists of 16 residues. The V and J ends lost 7 bases and 8 bases respectively, with 24 bases between them. DNA for the CDR3: TGTGCCAGCATCCGGCGGCGAGGGCCACTTAAGGATGAGCAGTTCTTC. Encoded protein: CASIRRRGPLKDEQFF.

This clone was seen only a few times. The chain carries TRBV29-1 and TRBJ2-1, with 11 bases aligning to TRBD2. Germline CDR1 reads SQVTM; CDR2 reads ANQGSEA. The CDR3 runs to 15 residues. V lost 7 bases and J lost 7; bases outside the gene matches: 12. CDR3 nucleotides: TGCAGCGGCGAGATAACTAGCGGGGGCCCGAATGAGCAGTTCTTC. Protein product: CSGEITSGGPNEQFF.

The V and J genes are TRBV2 and TRBJ2-5; D could derive from TRBD1 or TRBD2 (6 bases each). This CDR3 contains 15 residues. The germline gives CDR1 SNHLY, CDR2 FYNNEI. V lost 6 bases and J 2 bases, leaving 16 bases between the germline ends. The CDR3 sequence is CASSGRQALQETQYF. The CDR3 nucleotides are TGTGCCAGCAGCGGGAGACAGGCACTTCAAGAGACCCAGTACTTC. Variable domain in full (rest from reference TRBV2 and TRBJ2-5): EPEVTQTPSHQVTQMGQEVILRCVPISNHLYFYWYRQILGQKVEFLVSFYNNEISEKSEIFDDQFSVERPDGSNFTLKIRSTKLEDSAMYFCASSGRQALQETQYFGPGTRLLVL.